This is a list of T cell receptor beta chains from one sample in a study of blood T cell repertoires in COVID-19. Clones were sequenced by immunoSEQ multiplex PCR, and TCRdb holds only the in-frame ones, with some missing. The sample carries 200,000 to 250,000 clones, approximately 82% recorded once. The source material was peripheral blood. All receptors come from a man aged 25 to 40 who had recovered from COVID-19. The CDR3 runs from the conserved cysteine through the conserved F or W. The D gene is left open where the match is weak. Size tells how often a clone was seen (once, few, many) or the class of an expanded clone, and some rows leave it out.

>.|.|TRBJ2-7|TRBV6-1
TGTGCCAGCAGTGAATCTACAGGTACTTCCTACGAGCAGTACTTC
CASSESTGTSYEQYF
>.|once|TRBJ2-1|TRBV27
TGTGCCAGCAGTCCGCCCCCACAGGGCATCGATGAGCAGTTCTTC
CASSPPPQGIDEQFF
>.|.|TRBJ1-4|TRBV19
TGTGCCAGTAGTATCTTGGCAAATAATGAAAAACTGTTTTTT
CASSILANNEKLFF
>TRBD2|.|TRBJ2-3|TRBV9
TGTGCCAGCAGCGCCTCAGCTAGCGGGGGGATCACAGATACGCAGTATTTT
CASSASASGGITDTQYF
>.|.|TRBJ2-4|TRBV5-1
TGCGCCAGCAGCTTTTTTAGTGGACAACAAGCCAAAAACATTCAGTACTTC
CASSFFSGQQAKNIQYF
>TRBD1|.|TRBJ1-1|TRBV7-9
TGTGCCACGTATACAGGGGCTAAGGACACTGAAGCTTTCTTT
CATYTGAKDTEAFF
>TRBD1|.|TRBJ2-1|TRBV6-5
TGTGCCAGCATGCCGACAGGGTCTTACAATGAGCAGTTCTTC
CASMPTGSYNEQFF
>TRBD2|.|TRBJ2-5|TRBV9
TGTGCCAGCAGTTTAGCGGGGGGGCTCGTAGAGACCCAGTACTTC
CASSLAGGLVETQYF
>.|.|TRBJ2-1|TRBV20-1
TGCAGTGGAGGGTGGCGGCTTGAGCAGTTCTTC
CSGGWRLEQFF
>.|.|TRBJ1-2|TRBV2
TGTGCCAGCAGTCCCGACAGACGCACTAACTATGGCTACACCTTC
CASSPDRRTNYGYTF
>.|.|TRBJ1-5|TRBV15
TGTGCCACCAGTCAGACTCTTATCGGAGGTCAGCCCCAGCATTTT
CATSQTLIGGQPQHF
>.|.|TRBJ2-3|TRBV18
TGTGCCAGCTCAACGAGAGATACGCAGTATTTT
CASSTRDTQYF
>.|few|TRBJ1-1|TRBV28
TGTGCCAGCAGTTCACCCAGACAGCCGATCAGCATGAACACTGAAGCTTTCTTT
CASSSPRQPISMNTEAFF
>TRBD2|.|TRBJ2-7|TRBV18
TGTGCCAGCTCGCGACCTAGCGGGGGGGCCTACGAGCAGTACTTC
CASSRPSGGAYEQYF
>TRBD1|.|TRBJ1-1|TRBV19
TGTGCCAGTAGTAAGGGACAGGGGAGCACTGAAGCTTTCTTT
CASSKGQGSTEAFF
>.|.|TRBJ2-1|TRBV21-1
TGTGCCAGCAGCACTCGCTTCCCGGGACTAGCGGGGTGGGAGCAGTTCTTC
CASSTRFPGLAGWEQFF
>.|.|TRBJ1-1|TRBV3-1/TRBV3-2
TGTGCCAGCAGCCAGGTCCAGCGGGGCACTGAAGCTTTCTTT
CASSQVQRGTEAFF
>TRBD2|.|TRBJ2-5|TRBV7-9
TGTGCCAGCAGCTTTGCTAGCGGGTGGGGTAAAGAGACCCAGTACTTC
CASSFASGWGKETQYF
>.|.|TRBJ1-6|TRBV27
TGTGCCAGCTCCCCGGGGGGATTTGACTATAATTCACCCCTCCACTTT
CASSPGGFDYNSPLHF
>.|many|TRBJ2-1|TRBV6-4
TGTGCCAGCAGTGACGGAATAGCGGAATACAATGAGCAGTTCTTC
CASSDGIAEYNEQFF
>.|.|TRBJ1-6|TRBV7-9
TGTGCCAGCAGCTTAGTGGGCGGGCTTCGAGATTCACCCCTCCACTTT
CASSLVGGLRDSPLHF
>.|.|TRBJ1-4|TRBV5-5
TGTGCCAGCAGCTACCAGACAGCAACTAATGAAAAACTGTTTTTT
CASSYQTATNEKLFF
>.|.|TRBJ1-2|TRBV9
TGTGCCAGCAGCTCCATAAGCGGTGCAGATGGCTACACCTTC
CASSSISGADGYTF
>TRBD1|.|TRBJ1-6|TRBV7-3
TGTGCCAGCAGCTCAAGTGGACAGGATTCACCCCTCCACTTT
CASSSSGQDSPLHF